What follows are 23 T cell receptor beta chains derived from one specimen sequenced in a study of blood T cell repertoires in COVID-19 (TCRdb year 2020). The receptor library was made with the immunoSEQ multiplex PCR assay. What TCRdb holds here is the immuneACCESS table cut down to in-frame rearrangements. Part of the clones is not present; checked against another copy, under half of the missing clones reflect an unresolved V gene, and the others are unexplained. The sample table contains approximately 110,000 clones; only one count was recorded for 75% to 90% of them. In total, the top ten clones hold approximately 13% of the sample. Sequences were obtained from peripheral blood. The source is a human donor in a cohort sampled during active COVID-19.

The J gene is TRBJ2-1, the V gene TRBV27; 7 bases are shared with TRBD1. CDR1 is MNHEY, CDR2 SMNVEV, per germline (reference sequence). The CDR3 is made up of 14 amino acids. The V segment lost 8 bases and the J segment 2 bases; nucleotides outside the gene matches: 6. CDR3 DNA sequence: TGTGCCAGCGTTAGACAGGGCCCCTACAATGAGCAGTTCTTC. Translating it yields CASVRQGPYNEQFF.

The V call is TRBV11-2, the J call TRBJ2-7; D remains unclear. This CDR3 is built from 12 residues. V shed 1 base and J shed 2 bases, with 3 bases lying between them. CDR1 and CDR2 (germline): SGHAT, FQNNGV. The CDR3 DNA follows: TGTGCCAGCAGCTTAGCCACCTACGAGCAGTACTTC. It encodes CASSLATYEQYF. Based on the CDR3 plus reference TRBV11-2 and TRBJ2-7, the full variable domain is EAGVAQSPRYKIIEKRQSVAFWCNPISGHATLYWYQQILGQGPKLLIQFQNNGVVDDSQLPKDRFSAERLKGVDSTLKIQPAKLEDSAVYLCASSLATYEQYFGPGTRLTVT.

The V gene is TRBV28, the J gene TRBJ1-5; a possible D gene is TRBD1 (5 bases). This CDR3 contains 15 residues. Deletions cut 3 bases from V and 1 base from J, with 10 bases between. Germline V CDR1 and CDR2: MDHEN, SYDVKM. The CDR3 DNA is TGTGCCAGCAGTTTCAGCGGGGGGAGCAATCAGCCCCAGCATTTT. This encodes CASSFSGGSNQPQHF.

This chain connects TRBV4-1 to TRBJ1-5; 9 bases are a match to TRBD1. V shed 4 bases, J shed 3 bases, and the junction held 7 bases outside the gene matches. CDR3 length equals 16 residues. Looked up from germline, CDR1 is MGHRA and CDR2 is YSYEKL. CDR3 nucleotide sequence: TGCGCCAGCAGCCTCGTGGGACAGGGCATCAATCAGCCCCAGCATTTT. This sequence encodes CASSLVGQGINQPQHF.

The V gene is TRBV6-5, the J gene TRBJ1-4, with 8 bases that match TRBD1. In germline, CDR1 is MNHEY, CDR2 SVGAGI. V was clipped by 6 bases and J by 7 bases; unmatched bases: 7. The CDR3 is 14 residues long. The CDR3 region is CASSSTGVVEKLFF. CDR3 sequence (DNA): TGTGCCAGCAGCTCGACAGGGGTGGTTGAAAAACTGTTTTTT.

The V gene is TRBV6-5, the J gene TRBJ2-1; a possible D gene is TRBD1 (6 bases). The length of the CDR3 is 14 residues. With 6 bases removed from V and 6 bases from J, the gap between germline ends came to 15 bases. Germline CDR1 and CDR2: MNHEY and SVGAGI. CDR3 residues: CASRAGTTSNEQFF. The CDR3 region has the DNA TGTGCCAGCAGAGCCGGGACAACTAGCAATGAGCAGTTCTTC.

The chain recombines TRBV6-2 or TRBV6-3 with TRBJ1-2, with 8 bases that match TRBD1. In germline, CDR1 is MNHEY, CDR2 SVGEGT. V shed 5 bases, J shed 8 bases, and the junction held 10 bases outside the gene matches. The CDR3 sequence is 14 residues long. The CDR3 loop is CASSPGQGPVGYTF. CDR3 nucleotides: TGTGCCAGCAGTCCAGGACAGGGACCGGTCGGCTACACCTTC.

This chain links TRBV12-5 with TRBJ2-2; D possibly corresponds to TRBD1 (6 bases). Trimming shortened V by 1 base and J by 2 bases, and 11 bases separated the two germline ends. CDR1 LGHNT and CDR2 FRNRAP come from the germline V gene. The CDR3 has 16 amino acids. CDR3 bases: TGTGCTAGTGGTTTGGGCGGACAGATTAACACCGGGGAGCTGTTTTTT. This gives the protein CASGLGGQINTGELFF.

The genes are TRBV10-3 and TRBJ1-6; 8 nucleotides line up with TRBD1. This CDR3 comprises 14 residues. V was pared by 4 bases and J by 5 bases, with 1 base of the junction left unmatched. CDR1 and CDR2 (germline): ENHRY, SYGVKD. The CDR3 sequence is CAISGGQDNSPLHF. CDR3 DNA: TGTGCCATCAGTGGGGGACAGGATAATTCACCCCTCCACTTT.

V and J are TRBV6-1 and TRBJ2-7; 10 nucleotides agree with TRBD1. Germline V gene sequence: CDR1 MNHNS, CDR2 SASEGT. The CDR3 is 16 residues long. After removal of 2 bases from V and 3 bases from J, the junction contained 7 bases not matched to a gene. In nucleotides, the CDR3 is TGTGCCAGCAGTGAACCGGGACAGGGGTCCCGCTACGAGCAGTACTTC. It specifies CASSEPGQGSRYEQYF.

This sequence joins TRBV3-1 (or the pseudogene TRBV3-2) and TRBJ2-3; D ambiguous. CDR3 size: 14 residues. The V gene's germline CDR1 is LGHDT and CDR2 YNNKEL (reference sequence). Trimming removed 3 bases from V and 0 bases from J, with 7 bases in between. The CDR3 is CASSQGRSTDTQYF. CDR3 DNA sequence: TGTGCCAGCAGCCAGGGCCGGAGCACAGATACGCAGTATTTT.

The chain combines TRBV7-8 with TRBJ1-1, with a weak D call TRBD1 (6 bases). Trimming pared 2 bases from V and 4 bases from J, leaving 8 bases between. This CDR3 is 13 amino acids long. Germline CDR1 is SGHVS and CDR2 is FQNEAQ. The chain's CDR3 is CASSLLGATEAFF. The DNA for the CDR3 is TGTGCCAGCAGCTTACTGGGGGCCACTGAAGCTTTCTTT.

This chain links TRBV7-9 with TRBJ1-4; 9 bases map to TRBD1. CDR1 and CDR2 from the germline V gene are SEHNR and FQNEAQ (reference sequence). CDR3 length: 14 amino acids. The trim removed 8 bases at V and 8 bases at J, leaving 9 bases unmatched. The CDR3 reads CASHRRDRDEKLFF. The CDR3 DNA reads TGTGCCAGCCACAGGCGGGACAGGGACGAAAAACTGTTTTTT.

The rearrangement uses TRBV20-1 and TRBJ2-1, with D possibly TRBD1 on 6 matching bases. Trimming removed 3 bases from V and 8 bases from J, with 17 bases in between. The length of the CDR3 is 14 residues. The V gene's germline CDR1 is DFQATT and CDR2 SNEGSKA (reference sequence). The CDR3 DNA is TGCAGTGCTAGTAACAGGGAGCGTAGGGATGAGCAGTTCTTC. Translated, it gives CSASNRERRDEQFF.

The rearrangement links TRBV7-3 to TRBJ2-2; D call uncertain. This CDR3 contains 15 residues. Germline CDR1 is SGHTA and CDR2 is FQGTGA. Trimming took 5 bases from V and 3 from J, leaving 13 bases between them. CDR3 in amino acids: CASSPLLGDTGELFF. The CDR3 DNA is TGTGCCAGCAGCCCCCTCCTCGGAGACACCGGGGAGCTGTTTTTT.

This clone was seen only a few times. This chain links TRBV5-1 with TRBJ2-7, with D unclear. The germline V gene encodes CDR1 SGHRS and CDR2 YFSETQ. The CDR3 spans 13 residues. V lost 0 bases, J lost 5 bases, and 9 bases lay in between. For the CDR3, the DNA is TGCGCCAGCAGCTTGGTGCCTGAGGACGAGCAGTACTTC. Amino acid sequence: CASSLVPEDEQYF.

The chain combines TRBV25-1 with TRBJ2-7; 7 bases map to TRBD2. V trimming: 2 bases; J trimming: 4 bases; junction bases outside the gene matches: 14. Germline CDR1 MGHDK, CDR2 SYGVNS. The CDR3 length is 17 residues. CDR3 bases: TGTGCCAGCAGTGAAAAATGGGGCGGGGGAGTGGAGTACGAGCAGTACTTC. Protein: CASSEKWGGGVEYEQYF.

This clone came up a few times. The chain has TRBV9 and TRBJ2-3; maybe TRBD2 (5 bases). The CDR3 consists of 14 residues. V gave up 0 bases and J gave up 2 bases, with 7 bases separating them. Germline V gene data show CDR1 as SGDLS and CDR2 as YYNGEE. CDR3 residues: CASSVETNTDTQYF. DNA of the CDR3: TGTGCCAGCAGCGTAGAGACTAACACAGATACGCAGTATTTT.

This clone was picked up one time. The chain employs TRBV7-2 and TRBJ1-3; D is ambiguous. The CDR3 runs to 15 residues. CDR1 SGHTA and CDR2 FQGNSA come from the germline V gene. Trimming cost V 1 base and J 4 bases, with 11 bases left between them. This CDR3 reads CASSLEEGPGNTIYF. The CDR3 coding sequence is TGTGCCAGCAGCTTAGAGGAGGGTCCCGGAAACACCATATATTTT.

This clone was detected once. The CDR3 nucleotides are TGTGCCAGCAGTTACTCTGCAGGGGGCGGCTACAATGAGCAGTTCTTC. It yields the protein CASSYSAGGGYNEQFF. The J gene is TRBJ2-1, the V gene TRBV6-6, with 8 bases identical to TRBD1. The CDR3 consists of 16 residues. Germline V gene data show CDR1 as MNHNY and CDR2 as SVGAGI (reference sequence). J was trimmed by 3 bases and V by 0 bases; bases with no gene match: 4.

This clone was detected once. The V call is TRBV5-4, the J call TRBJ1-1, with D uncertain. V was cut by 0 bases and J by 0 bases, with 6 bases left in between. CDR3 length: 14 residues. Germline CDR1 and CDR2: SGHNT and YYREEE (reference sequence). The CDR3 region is CASSLGALNTEAFF. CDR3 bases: TGTGCCAGCAGCTTGGGGGCTTTGAACACTGAAGCTTTCTTT. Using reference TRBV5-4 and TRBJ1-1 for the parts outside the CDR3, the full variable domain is ETGVTQSPTHLIKTRGQQVTLRCSSQSGHNTVSWYQQALGQGPQFIFQYYREEENGRGNFPPRFSGLQFPNYSSELNVNALELDDSALYLCASSLGALNTEAFFGQGTRLTVV.

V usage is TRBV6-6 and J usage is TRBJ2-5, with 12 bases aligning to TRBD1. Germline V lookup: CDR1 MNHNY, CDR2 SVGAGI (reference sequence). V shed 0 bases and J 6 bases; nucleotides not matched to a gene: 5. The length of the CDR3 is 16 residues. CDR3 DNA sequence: TGTGCCAGCAGTTACTCGGGGACAGGGGGCTCGAAGACCCAGTACTTC. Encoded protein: CASSYSGTGGSKTQYF.

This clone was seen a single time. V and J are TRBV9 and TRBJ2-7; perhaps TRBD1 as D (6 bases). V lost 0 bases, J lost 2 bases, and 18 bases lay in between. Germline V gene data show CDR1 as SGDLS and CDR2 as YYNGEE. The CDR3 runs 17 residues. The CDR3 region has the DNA TGTGCCAGCAGCGTAGGAAGGGGGAAAAAGAACGCCTACGAGCAGTACTTC. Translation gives CASSVGRGKKNAYEQYF.